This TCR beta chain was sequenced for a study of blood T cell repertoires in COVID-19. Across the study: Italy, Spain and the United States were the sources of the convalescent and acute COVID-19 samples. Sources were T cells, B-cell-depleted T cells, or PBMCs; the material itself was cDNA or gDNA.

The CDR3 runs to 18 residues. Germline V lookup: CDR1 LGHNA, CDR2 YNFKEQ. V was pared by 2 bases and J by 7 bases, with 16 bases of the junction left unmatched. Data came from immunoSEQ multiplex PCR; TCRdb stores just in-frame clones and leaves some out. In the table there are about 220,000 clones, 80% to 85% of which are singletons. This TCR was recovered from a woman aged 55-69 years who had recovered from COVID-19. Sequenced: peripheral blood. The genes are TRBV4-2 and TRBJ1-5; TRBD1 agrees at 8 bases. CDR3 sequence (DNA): TGTGCCAGCAGCCAAAGGGCAGGTCTCAGGGGGCTCGGGCAGCCCCAGCATTTT. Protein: CASSQRAGLRGLGQPQHF.